These T cell receptor beta chains were read from a single sample in a study of identical twins. TCRdb re-derived calls from the 5' RACE reads in MiXCR, one entry per CDR3 protein. The profile covers around 280,000 distinct CDR3 sequences, with more than 6.5% appearing a single time and less than 2.5% taken by the ten largest. These data are also associated with another study on yellow fever vaccine responses in identical twins.

Source material: memory (CD45RO+) T cells sorted from blood. These receptors came from a woman younger than 30 in good health. The CDR3 runs from the conserved cysteine through the conserved F or W. A D gene is named only where the DNA matches it firmly. Size is stated for part of the rows, as once, few or many counts, or as a class when the clone is expanded.

clone size	D gene	V gene	J gene	CDR3 protein	CDR3 DNA
NA	TRBD1	TRBV29-1	TRBJ2-1	CSGKQGNPYNEQFF	TGCAGCGGTAAACAGGGGAACCCCTACAATGAGCAGTTCTTC
few	TRBD2	TRBV4-1	TRBJ2-7	CASSQGTGTTYYEQYF	TGCGCCAGCAGCCAAGGTACCGGGACTACCTACTACGAGCAGTACTTC
NA	TRBD2	TRBV18	TRBJ2-2	CASSRLTSGAFAGELFF	TGTGCCAGCTCACGCCTGACTAGCGGCGCGTTCGCCGGGGAGCTGTTTTTT
many	NA	TRBV7-9	TRBJ2-4	CASSLQGGGGAKNIQYF	TGTGCCAGCAGCTTACAGGGCGGAGGGGGTGCCAAAAACATTCAGTACTTC
few	NA	TRBV12-3/TRBV12-4	TRBJ2-1	CASSLRLGGRNEQFF	TGTGCCAGCAGTTTAAGGCTAGGCGGAAGGAATGAGCAGTTCTTC
many	NA	TRBV3-1	TRBJ2-3	CASSQDRATDTQYF	TGTGCCAGCAGCCAAGACAGGGCCACAGATACGCAGTATTTT
NA	TRBD1	TRBV27	TRBJ1-2	CASSAHRGNPSPNYGYTF	TGTGCCAGCAGTGCCCACAGGGGCAATCCCTCACCTAACTATGGCTACACCTTC
few	NA	TRBV6-4	TRBJ2-2	CASSDQGPNTGELFF	TGTGCCAGCAGTGACCAGGGGCCGAACACCGGGGAGCTGTTTTTT
few	NA	TRBV5-5	TRBJ1-2	CASGHSIDYGYTF	TGTGCCAGCGGGCACTCCATCGACTATGGCTACACCTTC
NA	NA	TRBV27	TRBJ2-1	CASSLFSRGIHNEQFF	TGTGCCAGCAGTTTATTTTCCAGGGGAATTCACAATGAGCAGTTCTTC
many	TRBD2	TRBV29-1	TRBJ2-3	CSVGTSGLTDTQYF	TGCAGCGTAGGGACTAGCGGCCTCACAGATACGCAGTATTTT
few	NA	TRBV5-1	TRBJ2-3	CASSRKDTDTQYF	TGCGCCAGCAGCCGTAAGGACACAGATACGCAGTATTTT
few	TRBD2	TRBV6-1	TRBJ2-1	CASHGASGSREQFF	TGTGCCTCCCACGGGGCTAGCGGGAGTCGAGAGCAGTTCTTC
many	TRBD2	TRBV20-1	TRBJ2-5	CSASRLAGVETQYF	TGCAGTGCTAGTCGTCTAGCGGGAGTTGAGACCCAGTACTTC
NA	NA	TRBV18	TRBJ1-1	CASSLRTGLGDTEAFF	TGTGCCAGCTCACTACGGACGGGCCTGGGGGACACTGAAGCTTTCTTT
NA	TRBD2	TRBV6-4	TRBJ2-3	CASSPGVAGGPSTDTQYF	TGTGCCAGCAGTCCAGGCGTAGCGGGGGGGCCGAGCACAGATACGCAGTATTTT
NA	TRBD1	TRBV27	TRBJ1-5	CASSLLRGQGLQPQHF	TGTGCCAGCAGTTTATTAAGAGGACAGGGTTTGCAGCCCCAGCATTTT
NA	TRBD1	TRBV7-9	TRBJ2-2	CAGRQGWNTGELFF	TGTGCCGGCCGACAGGGCTGGAACACCGGGGAGCTGTTTTTT
NA	TRBD2	TRBV6-4	TRBJ2-3	CASSDGTSGSTDTQYF	TGTGCCAGCAGTGACGGGACTAGCGGGAGCACAGATACGCAGTATTTT
many	TRBD2	TRBV5-1	TRBJ2-1	CASSPGLAGSNEQFF	TGCGCCAGCAGCCCGGGACTAGCGGGCTCCAATGAGCAGTTCTTC
NA	NA	TRBV25-1	TRBJ1-2	CASSEMGGGNDGYTF	TGTGCCAGCAGTGAAATGGGAGGAGGGAATGATGGCTACACCTTC
once	NA	TRBV3-1	TRBJ1-1	CASSQVDSTEAFF	TGTGCCAGCAGCCAAGTAGATTCCACTGAAGCTTTCTTT
NA	TRBD1	TRBV18	TRBJ1-5	CASSLWDSPTPYQPQHF	TGTGCCAGCTCACTCTGGGACAGCCCGACGCCATATCAGCCCCAGCATTTT
few	NA	TRBV24-1	TRBJ2-1	CATSDPSGPTWNEQFF	TGTGCCACCAGTGACCCTTCGGGCCCCACGTGGAATGAGCAGTTCTTC
NA	NA	TRBV6-1	TRBJ2-1	CASSEQWEQFF	TGTGCCAGCAGTGAACAATGGGAGCAGTTCTTC
many	NA	TRBV7-9	TRBJ1-2	CASSPTGSPGYTF	TGTGCCAGCAGCCCGACAGGAAGCCCTGGCTACACCTTC
few	NA	TRBV28	TRBJ1-2	CASSLTSWGDYGYTF	TGTGCCAGCAGTTTAACATCCTGGGGAGACTATGGCTACACCTTC
many	TRBD2	TRBV20-1	TRBJ2-7	CSARDSRAGDVYEQYF	TGCAGTGCTAGGGACTCTCGAGCGGGAGATGTATACGAGCAGTACTTC
few	NA	TRBV4-1	TRBJ1-6	CASSQDEGLEGSPLHF	TGCGCCAGCAGCCAAGACGAGGGACTCGAGGGTTCACCCCTCCACTTT